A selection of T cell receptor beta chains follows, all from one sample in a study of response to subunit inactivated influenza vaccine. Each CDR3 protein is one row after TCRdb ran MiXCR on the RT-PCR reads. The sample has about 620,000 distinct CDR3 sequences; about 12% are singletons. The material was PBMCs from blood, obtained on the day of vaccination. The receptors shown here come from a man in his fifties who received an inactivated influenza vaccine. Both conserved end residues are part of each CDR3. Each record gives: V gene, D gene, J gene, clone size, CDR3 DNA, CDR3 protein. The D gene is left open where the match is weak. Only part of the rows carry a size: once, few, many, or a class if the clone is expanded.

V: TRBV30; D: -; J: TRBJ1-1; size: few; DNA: TGTGCCTGGAGTGTAACCGCGTGGGACACTGAAGCTTTCTTT; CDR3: CAWSVTAWDTEAFF
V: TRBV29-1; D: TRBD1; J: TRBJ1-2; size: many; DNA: TGCAGCGCTCGGACAGGAACTAACTATGGCTACACCTTC; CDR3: CSARTGTNYGYTF
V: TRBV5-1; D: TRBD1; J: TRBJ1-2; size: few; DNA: TGCGCCAGCAGCAGAACTCCACCGGGACAGGGAAACGTATATGGCTACACCTTC; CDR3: CASSRTPPGQGNVYGYTF
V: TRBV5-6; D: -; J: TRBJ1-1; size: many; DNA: TGTGCCAGCAGGCCACAGGGAAGGTTCACTGAAGCTTTCTTT; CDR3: CASRPQGRFTEAFF
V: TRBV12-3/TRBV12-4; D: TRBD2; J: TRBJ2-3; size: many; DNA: TGTGCCAGCAGTCTAACTAGCGGGGGGAGCGGGGATACGCAGTATTTT; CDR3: CASSLTSGGSGDTQYF
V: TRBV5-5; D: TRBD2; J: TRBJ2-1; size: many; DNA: TGTGCCAGCAGCCTAAGGACTAGCGGGGGCTCCTACAATGAGCAGTTCTTC; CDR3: CASSLRTSGGSYNEQFF
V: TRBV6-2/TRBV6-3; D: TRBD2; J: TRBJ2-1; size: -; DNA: TGTGCCAGCAGTCCCGTTGGGAGCGGGGGGTACAATGAGCAGTTCTTC; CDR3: CASSPVGSGGYNEQFF
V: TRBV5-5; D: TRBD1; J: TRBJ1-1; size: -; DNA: TGTGCCAGCAGCTTGGAGGGGGACAGGGTTATTGGCACTGAAGCTTTCTTT; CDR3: CASSLEGDRVIGTEAFF
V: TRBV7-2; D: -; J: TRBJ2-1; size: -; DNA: TGTGCCAGCAGTTGGTTGCCGGGATCCGGAAACAATGAGCAGTTCTTC; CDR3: CASSWLPGSGNNEQFF
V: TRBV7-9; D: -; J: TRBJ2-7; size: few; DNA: TGTGCCAGCAGCTCCCCCTGGGCTCCCTACGAGCAGTACTTC; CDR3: CASSSPWAPYEQYF
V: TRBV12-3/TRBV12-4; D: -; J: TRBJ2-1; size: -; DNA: TGTGCCAGCAGTTTACGGACGGGTTTGAGCTCCTACAATGAGCAGTTCTTC; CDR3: CASSLRTGLSSYNEQFF
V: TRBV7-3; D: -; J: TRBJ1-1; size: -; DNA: TGTGCCAGCAGCTTAGGACAGCCCTTGGAAGCTTTCTTT; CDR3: CASSLGQPLEAFF
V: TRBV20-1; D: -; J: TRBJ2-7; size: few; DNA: TGCAGCCATGTGCGTCCGGGATCCTACGAGCAGTACTTC; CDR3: CSHVRPGSYEQYF
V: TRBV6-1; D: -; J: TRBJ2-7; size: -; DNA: TGTGCCAGCAGCCCAGGACACGGCTCCTACGAGCAGTACTTC; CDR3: CASSPGHGSYEQYF
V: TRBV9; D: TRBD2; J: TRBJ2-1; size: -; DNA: TGTGCCAGCAGCTCCCGGGGGGATAGCTCCTACAATGAGCAGTTCTTC; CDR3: CASSSRGDSSYNEQFF
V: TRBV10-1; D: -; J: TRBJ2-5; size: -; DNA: TGCGCCAGCAGTGAGTCAGCAGAGACCCAGTACTTC; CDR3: CASSESAETQYF
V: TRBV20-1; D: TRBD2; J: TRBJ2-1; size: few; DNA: TGCAGTGCGAAGACTAGCGGGGGTCAAACTTACAATGAGCAGTTCTTC; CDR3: CSAKTSGGQTYNEQFF
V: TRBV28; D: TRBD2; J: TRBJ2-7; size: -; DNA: TGTGCCAGCAGCCCTATTAGCGGGAGGACATACGAGCAGTACTTC; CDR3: CASSPISGRTYEQYF
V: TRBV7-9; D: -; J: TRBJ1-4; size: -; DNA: TGTGCCAGCAGCTCACGCAGCGGGACCTCTGAAAAACTGTTTTTT; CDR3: CASSSRSGTSEKLFF
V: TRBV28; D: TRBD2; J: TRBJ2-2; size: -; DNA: TGTGCCAGCAGGGGGCTCGTAGCGGGAGGGAACACCGGGGAGCTGTTTTTT; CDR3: CASRGLVAGGNTGELFF
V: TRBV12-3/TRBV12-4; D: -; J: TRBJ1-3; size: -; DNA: TGTGCCAGCGCCCTCGACCGCTCTGGAAACACCATATATTTT; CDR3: CASALDRSGNTIYF
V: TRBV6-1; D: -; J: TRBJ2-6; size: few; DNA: TGTGCCAGTCAGAGCTCTGGGGCCAACGTCCTGACTTTC; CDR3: CASQSSGANVLTF
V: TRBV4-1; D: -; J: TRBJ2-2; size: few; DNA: TGCGCCAGCAGCGATCCCCCGAGACAGCCGAACACCGGGGAGCTGTTTTTT; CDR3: CASSDPPRQPNTGELFF
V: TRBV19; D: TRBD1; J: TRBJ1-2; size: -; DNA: TGTGCCAGTAACCCCCAGGACAGGGGTTTCTATGGCTACACCTTC; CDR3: CASNPQDRGFYGYTF
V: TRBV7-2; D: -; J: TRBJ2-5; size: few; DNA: TGTGCCAGCAGCGCCCCAGGGTTGGAGACCCAGTACTTC; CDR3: CASSAPGLETQYF
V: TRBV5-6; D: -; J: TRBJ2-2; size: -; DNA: TGTGCCAGCAGTTTCGGGCCGGGGCAAACACCGGGGGAGCTGTTTTTT; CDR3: CASSFGPGQTPGELFF
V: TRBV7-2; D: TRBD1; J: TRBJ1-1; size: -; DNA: TGTGCCAGCAGCTCCCCCAGACAGGGGAACACTGAAGCTTTCTTT; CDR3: CASSSPRQGNTEAFF
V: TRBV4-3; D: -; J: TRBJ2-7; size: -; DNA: TGCGCCAGCAGCAAAGTAGGAGACGAGCAGTACTTC; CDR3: CASSKVGDEQYF
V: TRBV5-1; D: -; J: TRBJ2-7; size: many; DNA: TGCGCCAGCAGCGCGTCCGGGACAAAATACGAGCAGTACTTC; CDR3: CASSASGTKYEQYF
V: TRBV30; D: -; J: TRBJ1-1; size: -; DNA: TGTGCCTGGAGTGTAGCGAACAGGCCTAACACTGAAGCTTTCTTT; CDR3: CAWSVANRPNTEAFF
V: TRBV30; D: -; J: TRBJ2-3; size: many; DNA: TGTGCCTGGAGTGTATTGGGGGCCAGCACAGATACGCAGTATTTT; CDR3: CAWSVLGASTDTQYF
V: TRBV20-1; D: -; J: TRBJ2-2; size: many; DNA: TGCAGTGCTAGGAAGGGAGGCTCGCACACCGGGGAGCTGTTTTTT; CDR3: CSARKGGSHTGELFF
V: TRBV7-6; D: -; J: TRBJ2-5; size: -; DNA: TGTGCCAGCAGCTTAAGTGTCGTTGAGACCCAGTACTTC; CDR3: CASSLSVVETQYF
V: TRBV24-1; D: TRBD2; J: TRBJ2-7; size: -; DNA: TGTGCCACCAGTGGCGCTAGCGGGAGCACCTACGAGCAGTACTTC; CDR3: CATSGASGSTYEQYF
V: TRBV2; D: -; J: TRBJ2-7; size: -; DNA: TGTGCCAGCAGTGAAGCACTTGTTCAGGGGTTACACGAGCAGTACTTC; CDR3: CASSEALVQGLHEQYF
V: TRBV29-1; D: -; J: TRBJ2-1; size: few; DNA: TGCAGCCACACGGGAGACGGCCCCACTGAGCAGTTCTTC; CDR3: CSHTGDGPTEQFF
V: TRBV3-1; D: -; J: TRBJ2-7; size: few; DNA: TGTGCCAGCAGCCAAGGGGACAACCAGTACTTC; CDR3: CASSQGDNQYF
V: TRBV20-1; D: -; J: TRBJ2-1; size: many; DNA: TGCAGTGCTAGATGGTCCAATGAGCAGTTCTTC; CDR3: CSARWSNEQFF
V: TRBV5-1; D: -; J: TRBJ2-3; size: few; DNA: TGCGCCAGCAGCTTACAGGCCATATACACAGATACGCAGTATTTT; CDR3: CASSLQAIYTDTQYF
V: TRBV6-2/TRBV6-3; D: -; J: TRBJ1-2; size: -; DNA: TGTGCCAGCAGCGAACCCTTAAGAGGTGGCTACACCTTC; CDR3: CASSEPLRGGYTF
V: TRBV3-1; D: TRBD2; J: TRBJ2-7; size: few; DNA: TGTGCCAGCAGCTGGACTAGCGGGAGTTGGTACGAGCAGTACTTC; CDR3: CASSWTSGSWYEQYF
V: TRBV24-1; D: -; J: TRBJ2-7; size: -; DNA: TGTGCCACCAGTGACCCTTCTCCGGGACGGCAATACGAGCAGTACTTC; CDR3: CATSDPSPGRQYEQYF
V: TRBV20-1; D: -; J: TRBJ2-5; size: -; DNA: TGCAGTGCCCCGGTCCGACTTGGGGAGACCCAGTACTTC; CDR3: CSAPVRLGETQYF
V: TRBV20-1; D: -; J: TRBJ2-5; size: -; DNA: TGCAGTGCTAGAGGGGGCTTCCAAGAGACCCAGTACTTC; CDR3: CSARGGFQETQYF
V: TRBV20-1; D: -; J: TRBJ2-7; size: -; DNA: TGCAGTGCTAGAAAACAGGGCTACGAGCAGTACTTC; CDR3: CSARKQGYEQYF
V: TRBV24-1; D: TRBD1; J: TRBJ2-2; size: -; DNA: TGTGCCACCAGTGATGCCGACAGGGGGCGATACACCGGGGAGCTGTTTTTT; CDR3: CATSDADRGRYTGELFF
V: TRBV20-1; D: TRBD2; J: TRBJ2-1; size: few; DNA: TGCAGTGTCCCCCCTAGAGAGCGGGGAATCAATGAGCAGTTCTTC; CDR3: CSVPPRERGINEQFF
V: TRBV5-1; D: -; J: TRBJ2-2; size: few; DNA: TGCGCCAGCTATATCGGGGCGGCCACGAACACCGGGGAGCTGTTTTTT; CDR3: CASYIGAATNTGELFF
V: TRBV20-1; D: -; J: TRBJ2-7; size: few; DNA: TGCAGTGCTAGTAGTAGCAACTCCTACGAGCAGTACTTC; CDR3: CSASSSNSYEQYF
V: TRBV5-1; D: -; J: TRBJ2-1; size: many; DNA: TGCGCCAGCAGCCACGAACAGGTCTGGAATGAGCAGTTCTTC; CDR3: CASSHEQVWNEQFF
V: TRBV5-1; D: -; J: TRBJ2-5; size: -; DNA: TGCGCCAGCAGCTTGGAGGCCAGGGAGACCCAGTACTTC; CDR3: CASSLEARETQYF
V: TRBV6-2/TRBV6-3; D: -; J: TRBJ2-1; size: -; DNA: TGTGCCAGCAGTTACATGGGGTACAATGAGCAGTTCTTC; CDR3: CASSYMGYNEQFF
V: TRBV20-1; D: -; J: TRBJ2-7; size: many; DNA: TGCAGTGCTAGAGTTCAGCCCTACGAGCAGTACTTC; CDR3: CSARVQPYEQYF
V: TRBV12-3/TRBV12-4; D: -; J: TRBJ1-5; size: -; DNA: TGTGCCAGCAGTTTCTCGGGGGGCTATCAGCCCCAGCATTTT; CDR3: CASSFSGGYQPQHF
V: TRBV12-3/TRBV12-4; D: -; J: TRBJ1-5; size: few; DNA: TGTGCCAGCAGTTTAGGGACACCTAGCAATCAGCCCCAGCATTTT; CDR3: CASSLGTPSNQPQHF
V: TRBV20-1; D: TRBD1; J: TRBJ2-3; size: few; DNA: TGCAGTGCTAGCCGAACCAGGGGGCTGCCAGATACGCAGTATTTT; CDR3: CSASRTRGLPDTQYF
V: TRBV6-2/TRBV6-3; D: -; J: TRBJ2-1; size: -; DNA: TGTGCCAGCCTTATTGATGGGGGGCGTAGGTATGAGCAGTTCTTC; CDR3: CASLIDGGRRYEQFF
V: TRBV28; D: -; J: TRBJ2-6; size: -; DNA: TGTGCCAGCAGTTTCTTCTTGGAGGTCTCTGGGGCCAACGTCCTGACTTTC; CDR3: CASSFFLEVSGANVLTF
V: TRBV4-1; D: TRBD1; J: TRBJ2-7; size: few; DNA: TGCGCCAGCAGCCTCTCGGTGGGACAGGGCCTATACGAGCAGTACTTC; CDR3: CASSLSVGQGLYEQYF
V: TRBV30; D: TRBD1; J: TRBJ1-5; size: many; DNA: TGTGCCTGGGGGACAGGGGGCAATCAGCCCCAGCATTTT; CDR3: CAWGTGGNQPQHF